A single sample gave rise to the 23 T cell receptor beta chains below, sequenced in a study of blood T cell repertoires in COVID-19. Method: immunoSEQ multiplex PCR; TCRdb's copy keeps in-frame clones and lacks some. The sample includes about 190,000 clones, roughly 80% seen only once; the top ten take 9.5% to 15%. The specimen sequenced was peripheral blood. The source is a woman aged 45-60 years with acute or convalescent COVID-19.

This clone was detected only a few times. The V call is TRBV9, the J call TRBJ2-7; perhaps TRBD1 as D (6 bases). The CDR3 totals 15 residues. Germline V gives CDR1 SGDLS, CDR2 YYNGEE. Trimming cost V 5 bases and J 1 base, with 16 bases left between them. The CDR3 spells CASSPRQEGSYEQYF. CDR3 in DNA: TGTGCCAGCAGTCCCCGACAGGAAGGTTCCTACGAGCAGTACTTC.

CDR3 bases: TGTGCCAGCAGCTTGTGGGACAGGGGTACTGAAGCTTTCTTT. Its translation: CASSLWDRGTEAFF. This chain uses TRBV11-3 with TRBJ1-1, with 10 bases aligning to TRBD1. V lost 3 bases and J lost 5; bases outside the gene matches: 3. Looked up from germline, CDR1 is SGHNT and CDR2 is YENEEA. The length of the CDR3 is 14 residues. The full variable domain, in which reference TRBV11-3 and TRBJ1-1 provide the parts outside the CDR3, is EAGVVQSPRYKIIEKKQPVAFWCNPISGHNTLYWYLQNLGQGPELLIRYENEEAVDDSQLPKDRFSAERLKGVDSTLKIQPAELGDSAVYLCASSLWDRGTEAFFGQGTRLTVV.

The chain links TRBV5-5 to TRBJ1-6; TRBD1 aligns across 9 bases. This CDR3 has 15 amino acids. Germline CDR1 SGHKS, CDR2 YYEKEE (reference sequence). V dropped 4 bases and J dropped 7; count of bases not matched to a gene: 6. CDR3 coding DNA: TGTGCCAGCAGCGGATACGGGACAGGGAATTCACCCCTCCACTTT. Residues: CASSGYGTGNSPLHF.

This clone was seen only once. V is TRBV11-2 and J is TRBJ1-1; D is uncertain. Trimming left V 1 base short and J 4 bases short, with 16 bases between. This CDR3 comprises 16 residues. Germline-derived CDR1 and CDR2 are SGHAT and FQNNGV. The CDR3 region is CASSLAPPHSRTEAFF. CDR3 sequence (DNA): TGTGCCAGCAGCTTAGCCCCCCCCCACAGTCGCACTGAAGCTTTCTTT.

CDR3 protein: CATSDKGTGGYVVQFF. CDR3 nucleotides: TGTGCCACCAGTGACAAGGGGACAGGGGGCTACGTAGTGCAGTTCTTC. The chain employs TRBV24-1 and TRBJ2-1; 12 positions agree with TRBD1. Germline V lookup: CDR1 KGHDR, CDR2 SFDVKD. V gave up 4 bases and J gave up 12 bases; unmatched junction bases: 12. This CDR3 is built from 16 residues.

The chain recombines TRBV5-1 with TRBJ2-7, with D perhaps TRBD1 (6 bases). The germline V gene has CDR1 SGHRS and CDR2 YFSETQ. The V end lost 4 bases, the J end lost 3 bases, and 11 bases lay between the germline ends. This CDR3 spans 13 amino acids. Here the CDR3 reads CASSPDSGYEQYF. The CDR3 DNA sequence: TGCGCCAGCAGCCCGGACAGCGGCTACGAGCAGTACTTC.

The gene calls are TRBV5-1 and TRBJ2-3; TRBD2 matches at 9 bases. This CDR3 region has 20 residues. V was clipped by 0 bases and J by 4 bases; unmatched bases: 18. The germline CDR1 and CDR2 sequences are SGHRS and YFSETQ. The CDR3, as DNA: TGCGCCAGCAGCTTGGGAGGCGGGGCGGGAGGGCCAAAGGAGGCAGATACGCAGTATTTT. It specifies CASSLGGGAGGPKEADTQYF.

The chain couples TRBV19 to TRBJ1-1; TRBD1 matches at 10 bases. Germline values: CDR1 LNHDA, CDR2 SQIVND (reference sequence). CDR3 length: 14 residues. V shed 5 bases and J 10 bases; nucleotides not matched to a gene: 10. CDR3 sequence (DNA): TGTGCCAGTAGTCGACAGGGGGCGGATTTAAGAGCTTTCTTT. It is translated as CASSRQGADLRAFF.

This CDR3 is CASSSPTSGRTDTQYF. CDR3 sequence (DNA): TGTGCCAGCAGTTCCCCGACTAGCGGGCGCACAGATACGCAGTATTTT. The chain couples TRBV6-2 or TRBV6-3 to TRBJ2-3; 10 nucleotides agree with TRBD2. This CDR3 contains 16 residues. V gave up 4 bases and J gave up 1 base; unmatched junction bases: 5. Germline-derived CDR1 and CDR2 are MNHEY and SVGEGT.

V usage is TRBV19 and J usage is TRBJ2-3; 7 nucleotides match TRBD1. The germline CDR1 and CDR2 sequences are LNHDA and SQIVND (reference sequence). This CDR3 has 14 amino acids. After removal of 5 bases from V and 2 bases from J, the junction contained 4 bases not matched to a gene. This CDR3 reads CASSDRDITDTQYF. Written as DNA, the CDR3 is TGTGCCAGTAGTGACAGGGATATCACAGATACGCAGTATTTT. The variable domain in full, completed from reference TRBV19 and TRBJ2-3, reads DGGITQSPKYLFRKEGQNVTLSCEQNLNHDAMYWYRQDPGQGLRLIYYSQIVNDFQKGDIAEGYSVSREKKESFPLTVTSAQKNPTAFYLCASSDRDITDTQYFGPGTRLTVL.

This chain connects TRBV25-1 to TRBJ2-2; 13 bases match TRBD2. The CDR3 length is 18 residues. CDR1 and CDR2 (germline): MGHDK, SYGVNS. After removal of 1 base from V and 4 bases from J, the junction contained 6 bases not matched to a gene. DNA of the CDR3: TGTGCCAGCAGTGAATCCCTACTAGCGGGGGGGCTCACCGGGGAGCTGTTTTTT. This sequence encodes CASSESLLAGGLTGELFF.

The genes are TRBV30 and TRBJ1-1; no definite D call. Germline V gene data show CDR1 as GTSNPN and CDR2 as SVGIG (reference sequence). This CDR3 has 13 amino acids. With 1 base removed from V and 2 bases from J, the gap between germline ends came to 8 bases. The CDR3 loop is CAWSGGYNTEAFF. In DNA, the CDR3 is TGTGCCTGGAGTGGAGGATATAACACTGAAGCTTTCTTT. The full variable domain, its missing parts supplied by reference TRBV30 and TRBJ1-1, is SQTIHQWPATLVQPVGSPLSLECTVEGTSNPNLYWYRQAAGRGLQLLFYSVGIGQISSEVPQNLSASRPQDRQFILSSKKLLLSDSGFYLCAWSGGYNTEAFFGQGTRLTVV.

The chain recombines TRBV7-6 with TRBJ2-5; 8 nucleotides line up with TRBD1. V was pared by 1 base and J by 5 bases, with 12 bases of the junction left unmatched. The length of the CDR3 is 17 residues. Germline CDR1 and CDR2: SGHVS and FNYEAQ. The CDR3 spells CASSLGRRQGASETQYF. Written as DNA, the CDR3 is TGTGCCAGCAGCTTAGGTCGTCGTCAGGGGGCTTCGGAGACCCAGTACTTC.

The chain employs TRBV15 and TRBJ2-3; 8 nucleotides match TRBD2. This CDR3 region has 13 residues. Trimming cost V 3 bases and J 8 bases; bases outside gene matches: 4. The germline V gene has CDR1 LNHNV and CDR2 YYDKDF (reference sequence). In nucleotides, the CDR3 is TGTGCCACCAGCAGGGCCCGGGGGGGTACGCAGTATTTT. Translation gives CATSRARGGTQYF.

V and J are TRBV5-8 and TRBJ2-2, with 10 bases matching TRBD1. The CDR3 has 15 residues. Germline V CDR1 and CDR2: SGHTS, YDEGEE. Losses at the gene ends were 3 bases for V and 5 bases for J; bases not matched to a gene: 4. CDR3 DNA sequence: TGTGCCAGCAGCTCCGGGACAGGGGAGACCGGGGAGCTGTTTTTT. Translation: CASSSGTGETGELFF.

The J gene is TRBJ2-3, the V gene TRBV6-5; D gene ambiguous. This CDR3 has 12 amino acids. Looked up from germline, CDR1 is MNHEY and CDR2 is SVGAGI. V gave up 2 bases and J gave up 5 bases, with 5 bases separating them. The DNA for the CDR3 is TGTGCCAGCAGTTACCCGGGAGATACGCAGTATTTT. It translates to CASSYPGDTQYF.

This clone was detected once. The CDR3 nucleotides read TGTGCCAGCTCACCAAGTTACGACAGCCAAGAGACCCAGTACTTC. Encoded protein: CASSPSYDSQETQYF. This chain links TRBV18 with TRBJ2-5, with a weak D call TRBD1 (5 bases). V dropped 2 bases and J dropped 1 base, with 11 bases sitting between them. The CDR3 loop spans 15 amino acids. Germline values: CDR1 KGHSH, CDR2 LQKENI.

This clone came up a few times. J is TRBJ2-7 and V is TRBV5-6; 8 bases line up with TRBD2. Losses at the gene ends were 1 base for V and 13 bases for J; bases not matched to a gene: 7. There are 12 residues in the CDR3. Germline values: CDR1 SGHDT, CDR2 YYEEEE. The CDR3 reads CASSLFTGGTYF. DNA of the CDR3: TGTGCCAGCAGCTTGTTCACGGGAGGGACTTACTTC.

The J gene is TRBJ1-1, the V gene TRBV10-2; D is possibly TRBD1 (6 bases). The CDR3 runs 14 residues. Germline CDR1 and CDR2: WSHSY and SAAADI. Deletions cut 7 bases from V and 1 base from J, with 13 bases between. CDR3 amino acids: CASKPDRRNTEAFF. CDR3 DNA: TGCGCCAGCAAGCCTGACAGGAGGAACACTGAAGCTTTCTTT.

The chain joins TRBV28 to TRBJ1-5, with D possibly being TRBD1 (5 bases). CDR3 size: 16 residues. V dropped 3 bases and J dropped 8 bases, with 20 bases sitting between them. Per the germline V gene, CDR1 is MDHEN and CDR2 is SYDVKM. The CDR3 coding sequence is TGTGCCAGCAGTTTTGGGGGGTCTAAGGGAGGGGAGCCCCAGCATTTT. Its protein product is CASSFGGSKGGEPQHF.

The chain is built from TRBV6-5 and TRBJ1-1; weak D call: TRBD1 (6 bases). V was trimmed by 5 bases and J by 6 bases, leaving 13 bases between them. The CDR3 has 13 amino acids. Germline V gene sequence: CDR1 MNHEY, CDR2 SVGAGI. CDR3 DNA: TGTGCCAGCAGTCCGACAGGAATCCCTGAAGCTTTCTTT. This encodes CASSPTGIPEAFF.

V and J are TRBV5-1 and TRBJ1-4; D perhaps matches TRBD1 (5 bases). CDR3 length: 14 residues. V was clipped by 2 bases and J by 8 bases, with 13 bases between them. CDR1 SGHRS and CDR2 YFSETQ come from the germline V gene. The DNA of the CDR3 is TGCGCCAGCAGCTTCAGGGCGGATCGGGAAAAACTGTTTTTT. It codes for CASSFRADREKLFF.

In its sample, this clone was seen a few times. The chain links TRBV5-6 to TRBJ1-1, with D maybe TRBD1 (5 bases). From germline, CDR1 is SGHDT and CDR2 YYEEEE. With 6 bases removed from V and 2 bases from J, the gap between germline ends came to 20 bases. The CDR3 is 16 amino acids. The CDR3 loop is CASTLFGGVGNTEAFF. The CDR3 coding sequence is TGTGCCAGCACCTTATTTGGGGGGGTTGGAAACACTGAAGCTTTCTTT. The variable domain in full, with the rest retrieved from reference TRBV5-6 and TRBJ1-1, is DAGVTQSPTHLIKTRGQQVTLRCSPKSGHDTVSWYQQALGQGPQFIFQYYEEEERQRGNFPDRFSGHQFPNYSSELNVNALLLGDSALYLCASTLFGGVGNTEAFFGQGTRLTVV.